Listed below are T cell receptor beta chains from one sample, sequenced in a study of T cells after yellow fever vaccination. MiXCR, run by TCRdb on the 5' RACE reads, gives a single entry per CDR3 protein. The table shows 300,000 to 400,000 distinct CDR3 sequences, with around 8.1% occurring only once. The specimen comprised PBMCs, sampled about 41 days after the first yellow fever vaccination. These receptors were obtained from a man between 18 and 29 years old who received the YFV17D yellow fever vaccine. The CDR3 runs from the conserved cysteine through the conserved F or W. A D gene is named only where the DNA matches it firmly.

v_call	d_call	j_call	cdr3_aa
TRBV6-1	-	TRBJ2-2	CASSTHGTLRRELFF
TRBV18	-	TRBJ2-3	CASSFSVISTDTQYF
TRBV5-4	-	TRBJ2-1	CASSSSRRGNNEQFF
TRBV10-3	TRBD2	TRBJ2-3	CAISGGGAGDTQYF
TRBV4-1	-	TRBJ1-6	CASSQEGKGNPLHF
TRBV20-1	TRBD2	TRBJ2-3	CSALAGGTDTQYF
TRBV20-1	-	TRBJ1-1	CSAGQPNTEAFF
TRBV12-3/TRBV12-4	TRBD1	TRBJ2-3	CASRLAGGIPTDTQYF
TRBV5-1	-	TRBJ1-6	CASSLEGYNSPLHF
TRBV5-1	TRBD1	TRBJ2-5	CASSSTGKETQYF
TRBV7-2	-	TRBJ2-7	CASSLSTRPYEQYF
TRBV7-3	TRBD1	TRBJ2-3	CASSFGTGGDTQYF
TRBV6-5	-	TRBJ2-3	CATSYGAPDTQYF
TRBV6-2/TRBV6-3	-	TRBJ1-5	CASSSNGGLGPQHF
TRBV12-3/TRBV12-4	-	TRBJ2-5	CASIARETQYF
TRBV10-3	-	TRBJ2-2	CAISVLWQGSGELFF
TRBV7-9	-	TRBJ1-1	CASSLGSRDAFF
TRBV29-1	TRBD2	TRBJ2-5	CSVGLAGVGKTQYF
TRBV6-1	TRBD2	TRBJ2-3	CASSQSGDSTDTQYF
TRBV6-1	-	TRBJ2-1	CASRILFSGNEQFF
TRBV6-5	TRBD1	TRBJ1-1	CASSWATGGTEAFF
TRBV7-9	-	TRBJ2-5	CASSLAQEIETQYF
TRBV5-1	TRBD1	TRBJ1-1	CASSLGTGRGGTEAFF
TRBV5-4	-	TRBJ1-1	CASRTQGGRTEAFF
TRBV20-1	-	TRBJ1-1	CCARDTLWAMNTEAFF
TRBV29-1	TRBD1	TRBJ2-1	CSTPRRQGDPREQFF
TRBV15	-	TRBJ1-1	CATQSTGNTEAFF
TRBV19	-	TRBJ2-2	CASSRTSRITGELFF